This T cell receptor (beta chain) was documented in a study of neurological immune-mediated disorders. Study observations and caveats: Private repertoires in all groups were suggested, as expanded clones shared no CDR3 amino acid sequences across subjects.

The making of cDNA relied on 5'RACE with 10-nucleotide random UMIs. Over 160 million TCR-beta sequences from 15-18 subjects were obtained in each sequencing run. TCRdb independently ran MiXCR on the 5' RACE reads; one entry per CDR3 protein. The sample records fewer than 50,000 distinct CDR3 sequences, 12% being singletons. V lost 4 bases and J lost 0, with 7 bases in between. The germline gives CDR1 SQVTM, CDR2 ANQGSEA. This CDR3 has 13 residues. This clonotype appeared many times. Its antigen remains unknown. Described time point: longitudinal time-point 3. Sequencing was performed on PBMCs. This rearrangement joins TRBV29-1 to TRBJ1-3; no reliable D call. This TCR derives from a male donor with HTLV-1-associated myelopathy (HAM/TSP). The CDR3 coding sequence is TGCAGCGTTGGTCAAAGCTCTGGAAACACCATATATTTT. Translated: CSVGQSSGNTIYF. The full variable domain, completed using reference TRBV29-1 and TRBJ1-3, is SAVISQKPSRDICQRGTSLTIQCQVDSQVTMMFWYRQQPGQSLTLIATANQGSEATYESGFVIDKFPISRPNLTFSTLTVSNMSPEDSSIYLCSVGQSSGNTIYFGEGSWLTVV.